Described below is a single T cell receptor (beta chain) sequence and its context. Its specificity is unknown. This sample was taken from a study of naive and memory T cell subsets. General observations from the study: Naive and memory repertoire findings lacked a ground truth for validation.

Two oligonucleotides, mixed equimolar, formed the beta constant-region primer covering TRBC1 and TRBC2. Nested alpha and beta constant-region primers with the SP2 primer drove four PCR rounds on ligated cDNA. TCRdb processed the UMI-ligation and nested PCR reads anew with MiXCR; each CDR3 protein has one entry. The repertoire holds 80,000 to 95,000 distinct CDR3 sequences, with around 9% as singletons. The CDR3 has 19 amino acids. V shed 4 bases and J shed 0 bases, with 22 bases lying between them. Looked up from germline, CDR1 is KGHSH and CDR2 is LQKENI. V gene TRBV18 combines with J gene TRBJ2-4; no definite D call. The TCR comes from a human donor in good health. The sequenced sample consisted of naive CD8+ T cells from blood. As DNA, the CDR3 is TGTGCCAGCTCACTGTTACGAGTACCGGTTCCGGGAGCCAAAAACATTCAGTACTTC. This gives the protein CASSLLRVPVPGAKNIQYF.